Reported below is one TCR beta chain. The specificity of this receptor is unknown. The input lacks base qualities; no much larger clone sits a single base away. The treatment or condition label on this specimen signifies: live attenuated yellow fever vaccine strain. PBMCs were isolated from peripheral blood using a standard Ficoll-Paque protocol. Dynabeads CD4 and CD8 positive selection kits were used to isolate CD4 and CD8 T-cell fractions. TriZol was used to extract RNA from bulk PBMCs, CD4 and CD8 fractions, and dextramer-positive and dextramer-negative fractions. This sample stems from a study of T cells after yellow fever vaccination (dated by TCRdb to between 2018 and 2020). Concerning the study at large: The SMART-Seq v4 Ultra Low Input RNA kit was used to prepare libraries from fractions with low cell numbers. To follow T-cell clones before and after primary and booster YFV17D yellow fever vaccination, bulk TCR alpha and beta repertoires were sequenced over time. The cohort comprised two healthy male donors, one aged 18 to 30 and one aged 30 to 40 years. Blood samples were taken at several timepoints before and after primary and secondary immunization, and bulk PBMC replicates and cell subsets were isolated. Summary of the overall study and its limitations: After the booster, most of the clones that had expanded following primary vaccination were detected again (almost 98% of CD4 and roughly 88% of CD8), which suggests that memory was broadly maintained. Computational filtering was required because FACS-sorted repertoires could contain abundant contaminating clonotypes from the bulk population. The study included only a couple of donors, which limits how far the findings can be generalized. A small fraction of clonotypes showed up in both the CD4 and CD8 compartments, probably as a result of convergent recombination. The secondary T-cell response was found to be weaker but faster than the primary response, with a peak reached on day 5 rather than on day 15.

Synthesis of TCR cDNA relied on 5'RACE template switching, a step that introduced a universal primer site along with unique molecular identifiers. Priming of cDNA synthesis was performed from both the TCR alpha and TCR beta constant segments. Library amplification used two PCR steps, and the second PCR step added sample barcodes and sequencing adapters. Libraries were sequenced on Illumina HiSeq 2500 (2x100 bp) or NovaSeq (2x150 bp). From the authors' description of their analysis: MIGEC handled demultiplexing of reads and collapsing into UMI consensus sequences, while MiXCR performed V(D)J alignment. Vaccine-responding clonotypes were defined with edgeR using replicate PBMC samples, requiring FDR below 0.01 and a log2 fold change above 5 up to day 15. CD4 or CD8 identity was assigned to each bulk clonotype according to whether the clonotype was present at higher abundance in the sequenced CD4 repertoire or the sequenced CD8 repertoire. Using fastp at Q25 and MiXCR, TCRdb reprocessed the public reads and kept productive beta chains. Each CDR3 protein gets just one entry, which takes the most common genes and DNA from the rows behind it. The authors' filters were not applied to this entry. The sample contains approximately 150,000 distinct CDR3 sequences, 6.2% of them found a single time. Less than 3.5% of the sample rests with the top ten.

The V end loses 0 bases and the J end loses 11 bases, and a stretch of 15 bases separates them. Inclusive of the bounding cysteine and phenylalanine, the CDR3 is 14 residues long. Only the CDR3 portion is preserved as DNA: 42 bases, with reading frame beginning at the first base. Sequences SGHRS (CDR1) and YFSETQ (CDR2) are obtained from the germline V gene. The rearrangement combines TRBV5-1 with TRBJ1-5, with TRBD1 perhaps the D gene, on 5 matching bases. The sequencing used CD4+ T cells sorted from PBMCs, collected on the day of the first yellow fever vaccination. This TCR came from a man aged 18 to 30 who received the YFV17D yellow fever vaccine. The bases are TGCGCCAGCAGCTTGGCGTCCGGATTGGGGGCCCAGCATTTT. The translation is CASSLASGLGAQHF. Where the CDR3 stops, the reference TRBV5-1 and TRBJ1-5 genes take over; the full variable domain is KAGVTQTPRYLIKTRGQQVTLSCSPISGHRSVSWYQQTPGQGLQFLFEYFSETQRNKGNFPGRFSGRQFSNSRSEMNVSTLELGDSALYLCASSLASGLGAQHFGDGTRLSIL.